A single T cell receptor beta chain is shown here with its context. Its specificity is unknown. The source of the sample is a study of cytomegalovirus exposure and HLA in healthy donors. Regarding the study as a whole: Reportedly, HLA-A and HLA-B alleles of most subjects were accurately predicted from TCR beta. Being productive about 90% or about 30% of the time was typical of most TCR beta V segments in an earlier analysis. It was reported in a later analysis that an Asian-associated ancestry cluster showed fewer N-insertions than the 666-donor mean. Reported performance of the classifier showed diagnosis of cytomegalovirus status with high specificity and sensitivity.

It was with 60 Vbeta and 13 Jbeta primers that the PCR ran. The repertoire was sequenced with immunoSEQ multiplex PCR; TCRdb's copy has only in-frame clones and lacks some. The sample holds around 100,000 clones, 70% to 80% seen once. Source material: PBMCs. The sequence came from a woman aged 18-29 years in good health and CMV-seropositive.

CDR3 amino acids: CASSGLPWTGDSYEQYF. The CDR3 coding sequence is TGTGCCAGCAGTGGTTTACCCTGGACAGGGGACTCCTACGAGCAGTACTTC. The gene calls are TRBV6-1 and TRBJ2-7, with TRBD1 matching over 9 bases. The CDR3 length is 17 residues. The junction had 10 bases not matched to a gene; V was cut back by 4 bases and J by 0 bases. Looked up from germline, CDR1 is MNHNS and CDR2 is SASEGT.